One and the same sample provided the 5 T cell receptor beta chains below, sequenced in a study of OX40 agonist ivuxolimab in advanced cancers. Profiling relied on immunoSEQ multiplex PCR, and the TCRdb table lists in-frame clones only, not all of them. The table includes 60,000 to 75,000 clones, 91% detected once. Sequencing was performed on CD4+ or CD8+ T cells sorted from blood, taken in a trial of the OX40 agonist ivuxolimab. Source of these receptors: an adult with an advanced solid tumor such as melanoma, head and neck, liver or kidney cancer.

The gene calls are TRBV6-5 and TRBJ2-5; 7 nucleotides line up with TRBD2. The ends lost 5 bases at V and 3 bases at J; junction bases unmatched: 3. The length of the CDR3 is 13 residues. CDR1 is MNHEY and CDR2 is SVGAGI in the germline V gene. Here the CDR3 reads CASSGTNEETQYF. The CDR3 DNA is TGTGCCAGCAGTGGGACTAACGAAGAGACCCAGTACTTC.

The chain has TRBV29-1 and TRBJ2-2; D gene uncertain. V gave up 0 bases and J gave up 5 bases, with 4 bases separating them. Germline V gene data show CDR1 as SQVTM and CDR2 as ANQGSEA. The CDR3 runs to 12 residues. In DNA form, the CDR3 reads TGCAGCGTTGAAGATAGGACCGGGGAGCTGTTTTTT. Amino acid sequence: CSVEDRTGELFF.

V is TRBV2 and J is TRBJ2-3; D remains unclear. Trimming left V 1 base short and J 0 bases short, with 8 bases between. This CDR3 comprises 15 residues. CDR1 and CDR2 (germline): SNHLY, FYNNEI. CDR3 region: CASSEDGPSTDTQYF. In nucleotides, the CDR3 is TGTGCCAGCAGTGAAGACGGCCCAAGCACAGATACGCAGTATTTT.

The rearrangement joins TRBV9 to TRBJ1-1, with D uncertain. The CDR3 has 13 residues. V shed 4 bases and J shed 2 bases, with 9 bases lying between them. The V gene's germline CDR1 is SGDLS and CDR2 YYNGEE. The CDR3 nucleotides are TGTGCCAGCAGCCAGGACTTTAACACTGAAGCTTTCTTT. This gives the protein CASSQDFNTEAFF.

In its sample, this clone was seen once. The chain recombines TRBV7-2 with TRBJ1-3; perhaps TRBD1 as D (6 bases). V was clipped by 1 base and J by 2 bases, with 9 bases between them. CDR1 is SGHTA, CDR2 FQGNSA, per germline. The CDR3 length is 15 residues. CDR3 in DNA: TGTGCCAGCAGCTTAGTCGGGACACCTGGAAACACCATATATTTT. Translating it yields CASSLVGTPGNTIYF.